Below are 2 T cell receptor beta chains sequenced from a single sample in a study of T-cell reconstitution after alpha-beta-depleted transplantation in children. For TCRbeta, the library was prepared with unique molecular identifiers. TCRdb used MiXCR to reprocess the PCR reads, holding one entry per CDR3 protein. This sample has 90,000 to 100,000 distinct CDR3 sequences, with around a quarter found just once. The material was PBMCs, obtained before TCRalphabeta/CD19-depleted stem cell transplant. Receptors originate from a boy younger than 10 with acute lymphoblastic leukemia, due to receive a stem cell transplant.

This rearrangement joins TRBV6-2 or TRBV6-3 to TRBJ2-7, with TRBD2 as a possible D gene (5 bases). Germline-derived CDR1 and CDR2 are MNHEY and SVGEGT. Trimming removed 2 bases at V and 4 bases at J, with 9 bases between. The length of the CDR3 is 13 residues. The CDR3 sequence: CASSYGSLYEQYF. CDR3 nucleotides: TGTGCCAGCAGTTACGGGAGTCTTTACGAGCAGTACTTC.

A few counts support this clonotype. V and J are TRBV9 and TRBJ2-7, with 10 bases that match TRBD1. The CDR3 is made up of 16 amino acids. Germline CDR1 reads SGDLS; CDR2 reads YYNGEE. With 0 bases clipped from V and 2 bases from J, the junction kept 5 bases outside the gene matches. CDR3 nucleotide sequence: TGTGCCAGCAGCGTAGGGGGACAGGGGCCTACCTACGAGCAGTACTTC. Translated, it gives CASSVGGQGPTYEQYF.